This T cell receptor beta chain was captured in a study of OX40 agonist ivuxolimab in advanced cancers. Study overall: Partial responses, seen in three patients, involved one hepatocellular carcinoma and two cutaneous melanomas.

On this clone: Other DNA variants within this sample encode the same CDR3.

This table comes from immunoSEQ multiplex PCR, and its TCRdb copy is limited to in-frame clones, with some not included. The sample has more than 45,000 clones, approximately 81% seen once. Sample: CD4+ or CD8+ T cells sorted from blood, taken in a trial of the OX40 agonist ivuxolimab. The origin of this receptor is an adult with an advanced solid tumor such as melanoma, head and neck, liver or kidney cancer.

The CDR3 spells CASSPGSQRSGIGNEQYF. The CDR3 nucleotides are TGTGCCAGCTCACCAGGGTCTCAGCGGTCGGGGATAGGTAACGAGCAGTACTTC. This chain joins TRBV18 and TRBJ2-7, with D possibly TRBD2 on 5 matching bases. This CDR3 spans 18 amino acids. Trimming removed 2 bases at V and 5 bases at J, with 25 bases between. Germline V lookup: CDR1 KGHSH, CDR2 LQKENI.